This T cell receptor (beta chain) came from a study of T cells in Graves' hyperthyroidism and ophthalmopathy. Regions amplified from RNA transcripts were the TCR beta CDR3 regions. First-round RT-PCR with HTBI primers amplified the TCR CDR3 region. One entry per CDR3 protein, called by TCRdb with MiXCR from the multiplex PCR reads. The table records some 600,000 distinct CDR3 sequences, approximately 14% of them present only once. The CDR3 extends over 15 amino acids. CDR1 is LNHDA, CDR2 SQIVND, per germline (reference sequence). Between the trimmed V and J ends, which lost 0 bases and 5 bases, there was a span of 13 bases.

The TCR sequence derives from a woman under 40 with Graves' hyperthyroidism that later progressed to Graves' ophthalmopathy. The chain is built from TRBV19 and TRBJ1-2; D not certain. Source material: blood. CDR3 DNA: TGTGCCAGTAGTATAGAGGGCGTGAGCCGATATGGCTACACCTTC. Its translation: CASSIEGVSRYGYTF.